This T cell receptor (beta chain) was recovered during a study of Ad26.COV2.S vaccination and SARS-CoV-2 variants. Broader study findings: Estimates derived from TCR breadth and depth analyses may have underestimated total T cell responses. Spike-specific TCR breadth was greater in vaccine than placebo recipients.

The treatment: over 15 received Ad26.COV2.S at low or high dose, single or two shots; about 5 received placebo; per-sample allocation not given. Sampling occurred on day 63 after the first vaccine or placebo injection. On this clone: Its antigen remains unknown.

Profiling relied on immunoSEQ multiplex PCR, and the TCRdb table lists in-frame clones only, not all of them. The sample has some 320,000 clones; approximately 80% are singletons. The CDR3 is 14 amino acids. With 4 bases clipped from V and 9 bases from J, the junction kept 3 bases outside the gene matches. Per germline, CDR1 LNHDA and CDR2 SQIVND (reference sequence). The clonotype originates from a person between 18 and 65 years old who received the Ad26.COV2.S COVID-19 vaccine or a placebo. The chain joins TRBV19 to TRBJ1-6, with 10 bases identical to TRBD1. Sequences were derived from peripheral blood, sampled in a trial of Ad26.COV2.S vaccine versus placebo. The CDR3 loop reads CASSTTGGSSPLHF. DNA of the CDR3: TGTGCCAGTAGTACGACAGGGGGCTCTTCACCCCTCCACTTT.